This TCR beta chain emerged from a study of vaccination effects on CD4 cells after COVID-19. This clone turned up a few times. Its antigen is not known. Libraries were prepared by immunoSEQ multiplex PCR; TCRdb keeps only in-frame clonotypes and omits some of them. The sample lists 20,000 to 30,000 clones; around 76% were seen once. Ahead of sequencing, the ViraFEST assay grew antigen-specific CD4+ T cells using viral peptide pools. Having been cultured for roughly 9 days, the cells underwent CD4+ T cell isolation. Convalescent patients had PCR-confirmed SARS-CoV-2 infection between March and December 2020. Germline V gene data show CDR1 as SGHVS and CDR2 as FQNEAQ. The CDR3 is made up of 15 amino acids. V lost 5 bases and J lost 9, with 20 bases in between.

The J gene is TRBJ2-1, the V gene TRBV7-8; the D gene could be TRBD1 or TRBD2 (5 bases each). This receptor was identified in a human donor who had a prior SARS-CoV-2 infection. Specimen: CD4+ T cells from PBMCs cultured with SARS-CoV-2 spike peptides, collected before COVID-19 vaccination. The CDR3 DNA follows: TGTGCCAGCAGCCCCCCGGGACCTACTCGGGGTGAGCAGTTCTTC. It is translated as CASSPPGPTRGEQFF.